What follows is one T cell receptor (beta chain) and its context. The target of this receptor is not known. The sample holds no much larger clone one base away, and base qualities are not on file. The immunoSEQ Assay, a bias-controlled multiplex PCR, was used to amplify TCRbeta CDR3 regions from genomic DNA. Turning to the authors' computational methods: The number of nucleated cells in each sample was estimated by amplification of reference gene primers within the assay. Sequence reads were collapsed and filtered to measure the absolute abundance of every unique TCRbeta CDR3 rearrangement. Productive Simpson clonality was computed per sample as the square root of Simpson's diversity index over productive rearrangements. TCRdb carries this immuneACCESS record with in-frame sequences only. Its versions omit some clonotypes, under half of them owing to an unresolved V gene in the studies checked, with the rest unexplained. For V, J and clone size, that table is used; D and trimming come from the DNA. In this sample the table shows approximately 410,000 clones, roughly 89% of which occur a single time. The ten largest account for roughly 1.4% of the sample.

V loses 3 bases of germline sequence and J loses 10 bases, and the interval between the two ends is 16 bases. The germline V gene supplies CDR1 SGDLS and CDR2 YYNGEE. Counted from cysteine to phenylalanine, this CDR3 has 13 amino acids. Only the CDR3 DNA stays, 39 bases, in frame from base 1. This specimen comes from a study of blood T cell repertoires in COVID-19 (dated by TCRdb to about 2020). Regarding the complete study: The collaborator samples originated in the United States, Italy and Spain and spanned the acute and convalescent phases of COVID-19. Subjects who had been exposed to COVID-19, were actively infected with it, or had recovered from it provided the deeply sampled blood TCRbeta repertoires that made up the dataset. The prospective study material was composed of cDNA or gDNA derived from T cells, B-cell-depleted T cells, or PBMCs. The repertoires were made available in a free public database intended to serve as a resource for research on the immune response to SARS-CoV-2. The samples were drawn from two sources: the first 160 participants of the ongoing ImmuneRACE study, and some 1,300 subjects contributed by 6 global collaborators. Where available, HLA class I and class II types were taken from metadata supplied by the sample provider and were not determined by assay-based typing. Nearly every sample came with metadata listing a de-identified subject ID, COVID-19 status, age in years and sex.

Collaborating institutions collected whole blood in K2EDTA tubes following their own protocols. Collaborator samples were shipped for TCRbeta analysis as frozen whole blood, isolated PBMCs, or DNA extracted from either sample type. General findings and caveats noted by the study authors: Clinical and demographic metadata were provided uncurated, with the amount varying by source and participant.

Recombination joined TRBV9 with TRBJ1-1; no confident D gene assignment can be made. This TCR derives from a woman in her 30s with active or convalescent COVID-19. The specimen sequenced was peripheral blood. In nucleotides, the sequence is TGTGCCAGCAGCGGACACCCCGAACTCGTAGCTTTCTTT. Its protein product is CASSGHPELVAFF. Where the CDR3 stops, the reference TRBV9 and TRBJ1-1 genes take over; the full variable domain is DSGVTQTPKHLITATGQRVTLRCSPRSGDLSVYWYQQSLDQGLQFLIQYYNGEERAKGNILERFSAQQFPDLHSELNLSSLELGDSALYFCASSGHPELVAFFGQGTRLTVV.